Listed here are 28 T cell receptor beta chains from one sample, sequenced in a study of cytomegalovirus exposure and HLA in healthy donors (TCRdb year 2017). The method was the immunoSEQ multiplex PCR assay. For the multiplex PCR, a mixture combining 60 forward primers for TCR Vbeta segments and 13 reverse primers for TCR Jbeta segments was used. What TCRdb holds here is the immuneACCESS table cut down to in-frame rearrangements. Part of the clones is not present; checked against another copy, under half of the missing clones reflect an unresolved V gene, and the others are unexplained. In all, the sample holds 50,000 to 55,000 clones, and 55% to 80% of those were seen once. Of the sample, about 20% falls within the top ten clones. The sequencing sample was made of PBMCs. These receptors were collected from a woman aged 50 to 60 in good health and CMV-seropositive.

Comments on this clone: The sample holds other DNA sequences that translate to the same CDR3. The V gene is TRBV9, the J gene TRBJ2-7; perhaps TRBD1 as D (5 bases). Germline V lookup: CDR1 SGDLS, CDR2 YYNGEE. The CDR3 is 14 amino acids. The V and J ends lost 0 bases and 3 bases respectively, with 10 bases between them. The chain's CDR3 is CASSVGGLNYEQYF. The CDR3 bases are TGTGCCAGCAGCGTAGGGGGCCTTAACTACGAGCAGTACTTC.

The gene calls are TRBV9 and TRBJ1-1; 11 nucleotides align to TRBD1. From germline, CDR1 is SGDLS and CDR2 YYNGEE. This CDR3 spans 15 amino acids. Trimming at V came to 3 bases and at J to 1 base, leaving 2 bases not matched to a gene. In DNA form, the CDR3 reads TGTGCCAGCAGCGCCGGGACAGGGGGGAACACTGAAGCTTTCTTT. Protein sequence: CASSAGTGGNTEAFF.

The genes are TRBV7-2 and TRBJ2-3; TRBD2 agrees at 9 bases. J lost 1 base, V lost 1 base, and 0 bases had no gene match. The germline V gene has CDR1 SGHTA and CDR2 FQGNSA. The CDR3 loop spans 15 amino acids. The CDR3 region has the DNA TGTGCCAGCAGCTTAGGGACTAGCGGCACAGATACGCAGTATTTT. Residues: CASSLGTSGTDTQYF.

This chain joins TRBV7-3 and TRBJ2-1, with D possibly matching TRBD1 (5 bases). V dropped 5 bases and J dropped 4 bases, with 12 bases sitting between them. Germline V gives CDR1 SGHTA, CDR2 FQGTGA. The CDR3 has 14 amino acids. The CDR3 DNA reads as TGTGCCAGCAGCGAGCTGGGGCGGTACAATGAGCAGTTCTTC. Protein product: CASSELGRYNEQFF.

This clone was counted between two and nine times. CDR3 sequence (DNA): TGTGCCAGCAGTCTGCACGACAGTCGTGGTACGCAGTATTTT. It encodes CASSLHDSRGTQYF. This chain uses TRBV2 with TRBJ2-3, with D possibly TRBD1 on 5 matching bases. Germline-derived CDR1 and CDR2 are SNHLY and FYNNEI. Trimming removed 5 bases at V and 8 bases at J, with 17 bases between. The CDR3 contains 14 residues.

V is TRBV7-9 and J is TRBJ2-1, with D possibly being TRBD2 (6 bases). This CDR3 spans 13 amino acids. The V gene lost 5 bases and the J gene lost 8 bases, with 13 bases spanning the gap. Germline CDR1 is SEHNR and CDR2 is FQNEAQ (reference sequence). Here the CDR3 DNA reads TGTGCCAGCAGCACCTTCCGGAGGGATGAGCAGTTCTTC. This sequence encodes CASSTFRRDEQFF. Complete variable domain (other parts from reference TRBV7-9 and TRBJ2-1): DTGVSQNPRHKITKRGQNVTFRCDPISEHNRLYWYRQTLGQGPEFLTYFQNEAQLEKSRLLSDRFSAERPKGSFSTLEIQRTEQGDSAMYLCASSTFRRDEQFFGPGTRLTVL.

This chain connects TRBV7-2 to TRBJ2-1; 8 bases match TRBD1. V was pared by 5 bases and J by 8 bases, with 11 bases of the junction left unmatched. Germline V CDR1 and CDR2: SGHTA, FQGNSA. CDR3 length: 15 residues. CDR3: CASSADRGTDHEQFF. The CDR3 DNA is TGTGCCAGCAGCGCCGACAGGGGAACGGATCATGAGCAGTTCTTC.

The chain combines TRBV6-5 with TRBJ1-1; 9 nucleotides match TRBD1. J lost 6 bases, V lost 6 bases, and 8 bases had no gene match. CDR3 length: 14 amino acids. Germline lookup yields CDR1 MNHEY and CDR2 SVGAGI. For the CDR3, the DNA is TGTGCCAGCAGAAAGTTACAGGGGGCCCCTGAAGCTTTCTTT. Protein product: CASRKLQGAPEAFF.

CDR3: CASRDRGGARDTQYF. CDR3 nucleotides: TGTGCCAGCAGGGATCGTGGGGGGGCCAGAGATACGCAGTATTTT. The chain links TRBV2 to TRBJ2-3; the D gene is possibly TRBD2 (7 bases). Trimming pared 6 bases from V and 5 bases from J, leaving 18 bases between. The germline V gene has CDR1 SNHLY and CDR2 FYNNEI. CDR3 length equals 15 residues.

This chain joins TRBV9 and TRBJ2-5, with 7 bases identical to TRBD2. The CDR3 spans 16 residues. Per germline, CDR1 SGDLS and CDR2 YYNGEE. With V trimmed by 4 bases and J by 0 bases, 9 bases remained unmatched. CDR3 residues: CASSPTLAAYQETQYF. The CDR3, as DNA: TGTGCCAGCAGCCCAACCCTAGCGGCGTACCAAGAGACCCAGTACTTC.

This chain joins TRBV4-3 and TRBJ2-2, with D unclear. V lost 0 bases and J 3 bases, leaving 11 bases between the germline ends. The CDR3 loop spans 16 amino acids. Germline V gives CDR1 LGHNA, CDR2 YSLEER. The CDR3 DNA is TGCGCCAGCAGCCAAGAGAGGCGGCGCCACACCGGGGAGCTGTTTTTT. It translates to CASSQERRRHTGELFF.

The chain carries TRBV6-1 and TRBJ1-2, with TRBD1 matching over 7 bases. In germline, CDR1 is MNHNS, CDR2 SASEGT. V was pared by 5 bases and J by 5 bases, with 11 bases of the junction left unmatched. The CDR3 has 15 residues. CDR3 sequence: CASSLDRNRGYGYTF. CDR3 bases: TGTGCCAGCAGTTTGGACAGGAACCGAGGGTATGGCTACACCTTC.

The V call is TRBV28, the J call TRBJ1-1, with 7 nucleotides matching TRBD1. Losses at the gene ends were 7 bases for V and 0 bases for J; bases not matched to a gene: 5. The CDR3 totals 14 residues. Germline V gene data show CDR1 as MDHEN and CDR2 as SYDVKM. The DNA of the CDR3 is TGTGCCAGCATCCCACAGGGGCTGAACACTGAAGCTTTCTTT. It is translated as CASIPQGLNTEAFF.

CDR3 amino acids: CASSLTYSTDTQYF. CDR3 nucleotides: TGTGCCAGCAGTCTAACCTACAGCACAGATACGCAGTATTTT. The V and J genes are TRBV6-5 and TRBJ2-3, with D uncertain. Germline loops: CDR1 MNHEY, CDR2 SVGAGI. Trimming removed 5 bases at V and 0 bases at J, with 9 bases between. CDR3 length equals 14 residues.

This chain links TRBV18 with TRBJ2-7; tentatively, D is TRBD1 (5 bases). V lost 6 bases, J lost 2 bases, and 11 bases lay in between. Germline CDR1 is KGHSH and CDR2 is LQKENI. The CDR3 is 13 amino acids. CDR3 DNA: TGTGCCAGCTCGCGACAGACTGCCTACGAGCAGTACTTC. Its protein product is CASSRQTAYEQYF.

This clone came up a few times. The CDR3 here is CASSFISGGTGFSGANVLTF. Here the CDR3 DNA reads TGTGCCAGCAGTTTTATAAGTGGGGGGACAGGGTTCTCTGGGGCCAACGTCCTGACTTTC. This chain joins TRBV27 and TRBJ2-6; 9 positions agree with TRBD1. The germline V gene encodes CDR1 MNHEY and CDR2 SMNVEV (reference sequence). This CDR3 region has 20 residues. Unmatched junction bases numbered 12, after V lost 3 bases and J lost 0 bases.

This clone has more than one count but fewer than ten. The chain uses TRBV2 and TRBJ1-5; D possibly corresponds to TRBD1 (6 bases). Deletions cut 6 bases from V and 4 bases from J, with 7 bases between. The CDR3 length is 12 residues. CDR1 and CDR2 from the germline V gene are SNHLY and FYNNEI. The CDR3 sequence is CASSTGNQPQHF. DNA for the CDR3: TGTGCCAGCAGCACAGGGAATCAGCCCCAGCATTTT.

This clone showed up just a few times. V is TRBV28 and J is TRBJ1-5; the match to TRBD1 covers 10 bases. Germline trimming cut 3 bases from V and 0 bases from J; bases unmatched to any gene: 2. Germline loops: CDR1 MDHEN, CDR2 SYDVKM. The CDR3 contains 16 residues. CDR3 protein: CASSFGTGDSNQPQHF. DNA for the CDR3: TGTGCCAGCAGTTTTGGGACAGGGGATAGCAATCAGCCCCAGCATTTT. The full variable domain, completed using reference TRBV28 and TRBJ1-5, is DVKVTQSSRYLVKRTGEKVFLECVQDMDHENMFWYRQDPGLGLRLIYFSYDVKMKEKGDIPEGYSVSREKKERFSLILESASTNQTSMYLCASSFGTGDSNQPQHFGDGTRLSIL.

The CDR3 spells CATSSPTGGGRQETQYF. The CDR3 DNA reads TGTGCCACCAGCAGTCCAACAGGGGGCGGACGACAAGAGACCCAGTACTTC. The chain recombines TRBV15 with TRBJ2-5; TRBD1 matches 9 bases. The CDR3 extends over 17 amino acids. V shed 3 bases and J 2 bases; nucleotides not matched to a gene: 10. Germline CDR1 LNHNV, CDR2 YYDKDF (reference sequence).

This chain links TRBV9 with TRBJ2-1; the D gene is possibly TRBD2 (6 bases). CDR3 length equals 15 residues. The V gene lost 4 bases and the J gene lost 6 bases, with 17 bases spanning the gap. Germline lookup yields CDR1 SGDLS and CDR2 YYNGEE. In nucleotides, the CDR3 is TGTGCCAGCAGCCCCCTCGGGGGTCTTGGCAATGAGCAGTTCTTC. It codes for CASSPLGGLGNEQFF.

V gene TRBV7-9 combines with J gene TRBJ1-2; D is ambiguous. The germline gives CDR1 SEHNR, CDR2 FQNEAQ (reference sequence). CDR3 length equals 12 residues. Trimming removed 7 bases from V and 7 bases from J, with 13 bases in between. The CDR3 sequence: CASTNSGFGYTF. CDR3 DNA: TGTGCCAGCACCAATTCGGGGTTTGGCTACACCTTC.

The CDR3 DNA is TGTGCCAGCAGAGGGACAGCCACCTACGAGCAGTACTTC. It codes for CASRGTATYEQYF. The genes are TRBV6-1 and TRBJ2-7, with TRBD1 matching 7 bases. The germline CDR1 and CDR2 sequences are MNHNS and SASEGT. The V gene end was trimmed by 6 bases and the J gene end by 2 bases; junction bases not matched to a gene: 4. The CDR3 runs to 13 residues.

V gene TRBV4-1 combines with J gene TRBJ1-1; no firm D call. Per the germline V gene, CDR1 is MGHRA and CDR2 is YSYEKL. This CDR3 is built from 14 residues. V lost 1 base and J 1 base, leaving 7 bases between the germline ends. Here the CDR3 DNA reads TGCGCCAGCAGCCAAGTGATGGCGAACACTGAAGCTTTCTTT. Encoded protein: CASSQVMANTEAFF.

This clone has only one observation. V and J are TRBV18 and TRBJ2-3; a weak D match, TRBD1 (6 bases). Per germline, CDR1 KGHSH and CDR2 LQKENI. CDR3 length: 15 amino acids. The V and J ends lost 3 bases and 4 bases respectively, with 14 bases between them. The DNA of the CDR3 is TGTGCCAGCTCACCTCCGTACCCAGGGGCAGATACGCAGTATTTT. It specifies CASSPPYPGADTQYF. The variable domain in full, completed from reference TRBV18 and TRBJ2-3, reads NAGVMQNPRHLVRRRGQEARLRCSPMKGHSHVYWYRQLPEEGLKFMVYLQKENIIDESGMPKERFSAEFPKEGPSILRIQQVVRGDSAAYFCASSPPYPGADTQYFGPGTRLTVL.

This clone occurred a few times. This chain links TRBV5-6 with TRBJ1-2; D gene uncertain. In germline, CDR1 is SGHDT, CDR2 YYEEEE. The CDR3 runs 12 residues. Between the trimmed V and J ends, which lost 4 bases and 6 bases, there was a span of 10 bases. Here the CDR3 DNA reads TGTGCCAGCAGCCGAGATTCACATGGCTACACCTTC. It yields the protein CASSRDSHGYTF.

The chain has TRBV2 and TRBJ1-2; D unresolved. The CDR3 runs to 12 residues. Between the trimmed V and J ends, which lost 2 bases and 6 bases, there was a span of 7 bases. Germline CDR1 reads SNHLY; CDR2 reads FYNNEI. This CDR3 reads CASSELRDGYTF. The DNA for the CDR3 is TGTGCCAGCAGTGAATTACGGGATGGCTACACCTTC.

The chain couples TRBV7-9 to TRBJ2-3, with no clear D. V was trimmed by 2 bases and J by 3 bases, leaving 9 bases between them. CDR1 and CDR2 (germline): SEHNR, FQNEAQ (reference sequence). The CDR3 covers 14 residues. The CDR3 reads CASSLNVGTDTQYF. The CDR3 coding sequence is TGTGCCAGCAGCTTAAACGTCGGGACAGATACGCAGTATTTT.

The chain employs TRBV5-6 and TRBJ2-1; possibly TRBD2 for D (5 bases). Trimming removed 8 bases from V and 0 bases from J, with 12 bases in between. The CDR3 contains 14 residues. The germline V gene encodes CDR1 SGHDT and CDR2 YYEEEE. The CDR3 loop is CARKTGSSYNEQFF. The DNA for the CDR3 is TGTGCCAGAAAGACGGGAAGCTCCTACAATGAGCAGTTCTTC.